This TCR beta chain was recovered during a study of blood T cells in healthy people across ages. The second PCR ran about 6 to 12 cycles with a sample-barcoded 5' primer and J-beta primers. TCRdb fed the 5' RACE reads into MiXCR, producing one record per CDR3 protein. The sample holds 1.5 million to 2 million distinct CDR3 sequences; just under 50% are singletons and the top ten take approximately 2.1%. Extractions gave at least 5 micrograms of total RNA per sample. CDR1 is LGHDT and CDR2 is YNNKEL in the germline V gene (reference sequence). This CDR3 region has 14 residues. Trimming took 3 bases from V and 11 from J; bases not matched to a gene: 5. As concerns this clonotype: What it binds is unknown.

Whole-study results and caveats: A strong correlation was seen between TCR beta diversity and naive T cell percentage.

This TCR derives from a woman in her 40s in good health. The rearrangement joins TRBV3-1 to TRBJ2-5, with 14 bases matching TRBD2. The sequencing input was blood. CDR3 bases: TGTGCCAGCAGCCATGGACTAGCGGGGGGCCCACAGTACTTC. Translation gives CASSHGLAGGPQYF.